In its sample, the clone carrying this T cell receptor (beta chain) was seen many times. This CDR3 is built from 20 residues. The germline V gene has CDR1 LGHDT and CDR2 YNNKEL (reference sequence). The V segment lost 3 bases and the J segment 0 bases; nucleotides outside the gene matches: 9. This sample was included in a study of blood T cell repertoires in COVID-19. Study-level background: Acute and convalescent COVID-19 samples came from the United States, Italy and Spain.

In the original processing: Estimated nucleated cell counts came from reference gene primer amplification. Measured with immunoSEQ multiplex PCR; TCRdb has only the in-frame clones, and not every one. D and trimming come from the DNA, and the V and J calls and clone size come from that table. The top ten clones hold about an eighth of a sample with 270,000 or so clones, about nine tenths of them seen once. This sequence joins TRBV3-1 (or the pseudogene TRBV3-2) and TRBJ2-1, with TRBD2 matching 15 bases. The specimen sequenced was peripheral blood. The TCR originated in a woman in her 30s with COVID-19, enrolled during active disease. Written as DNA, the CDR3 is TGTGCCAGCAGCCAGGTAGGGACTAGCGGGGGGCCTTACTCCTACAATGAGCAGTTCTTC. It specifies CASSQVGTSGGPYSYNEQFF.